This TCR beta chain is drawn from a study of OX40 agonist ivuxolimab in advanced cancers. Study-level points and caveats: Low levels of normalized T-cell clonal expansion also appeared in some nonresponders.

With regard to this clone: What it binds is not known.

The germline CDR1 and CDR2 sequences are SEHNR and FQNEAQ (reference sequence). Trimming took 5 bases from V and 3 from J, leaving 13 bases between them. There are 15 residues in the CDR3. The protocol was immunoSEQ multiplex PCR, while the TCRdb copy is restricted to in-frame clones and leaves out a portion. The repertoire consists of 60,000 to 65,000 clones, with 92% occurring once and the leading ten covering just under 25%. The receptor comes from an adult with an advanced solid tumor such as melanoma, head and neck, liver or kidney cancer. The rearrangement joins TRBV7-9 to TRBJ1-4; no clear D. The sample in question was CD4+ or CD8+ T cells sorted from blood, obtained in a trial of the OX40 agonist ivuxolimab. CDR3 nucleotides: TGTGCCAGCAGCAACCGTTCGCCGGCTAATGAAAAACTGTTTTTT. This encodes CASSNRSPANEKLFF.